Sequencing of this T cell receptor (beta chain) was carried out in a study of OX40 agonist ivuxolimab in advanced cancers. Study-wide background: Partial responses, seen in three patients, involved one hepatocellular carcinoma and two cutaneous melanomas.

Assay used: immunoSEQ multiplex PCR; TCRdb lists only in-frame clones, some missing. The table has 9,500 to 15,000 clones, about 85% seen once. Study results and caveats: At 0.1 to 3.0 mg/kg, CD4+ and CD8+ blood T cells expanded clonally by week 6. Certain nonresponding patients likewise had low normalized T-cell clonal expansion.

To note about this clone: What it recognizes is unknown.

The germline gives CDR1 MNHEY, CDR2 SMNVEV (reference sequence). V lost 3 bases and J lost 5, with 8 bases in between. The CDR3 length is 13 residues. The starting material was CD4+ or CD8+ T cells sorted from blood, obtained in a trial of the OX40 agonist ivuxolimab. The chain employs TRBV27 and TRBJ2-1, with D unclear. This TCR was recovered from an adult with an advanced solid tumor such as melanoma, head and neck, liver or kidney cancer. The CDR3 DNA follows: TGTGCCAGCAGTTTCGGACCCAACAATGAGCAGTTCTTC. Its protein product is CASSFGPNNEQFF.